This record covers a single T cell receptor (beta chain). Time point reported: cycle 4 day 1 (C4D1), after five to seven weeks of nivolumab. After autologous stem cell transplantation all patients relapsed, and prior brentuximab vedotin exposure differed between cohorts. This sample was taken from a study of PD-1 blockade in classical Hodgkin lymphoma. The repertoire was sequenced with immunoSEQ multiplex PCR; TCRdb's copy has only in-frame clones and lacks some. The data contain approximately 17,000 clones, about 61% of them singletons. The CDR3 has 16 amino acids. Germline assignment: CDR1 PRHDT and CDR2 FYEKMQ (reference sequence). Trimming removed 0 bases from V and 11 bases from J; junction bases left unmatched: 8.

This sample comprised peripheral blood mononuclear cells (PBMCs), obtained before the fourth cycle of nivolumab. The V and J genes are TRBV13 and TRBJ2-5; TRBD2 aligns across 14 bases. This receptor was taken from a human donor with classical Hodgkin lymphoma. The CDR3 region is CASSLGRLAGGPEQYF. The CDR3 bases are TGTGCCAGCAGCTTAGGCCGACTAGCGGGAGGGCCTGAGCAGTACTTC.